Each of the 10 T cell receptor beta chains below was sequenced from the same sample in a study of cytomegalovirus exposure and HLA in healthy donors. The PCR contained 60 Vbeta and 13 Jbeta primers. The protocol was immunoSEQ multiplex PCR, while the TCRdb copy is restricted to in-frame clones and leaves out a portion. The repertoire holds some 100,000 clones, 74% seen once, with approximately 1.9% in the top ten. The sequencing sample was made of PBMCs. Receptor source: a human donor in good health.

J is TRBJ2-3 and V is TRBV10-1; 8 bases align to TRBD1. CDR3 length equals 13 residues. V lost 4 bases, J lost 6 bases, and 3 bases stayed unmatched. CDR1 is WNHNN, CDR2 SYGVQD, per germline (reference sequence). This chain's CDR3 is CASSGRGLDTQYF. CDR3 bases: TGCGCCAGCAGTGGCAGGGGGCTGGATACGCAGTATTTT.

V usage is TRBV28 and J usage is TRBJ1-4; the match to TRBD1 covers 11 bases. This CDR3 spans 15 amino acids. Trimming took 2 bases from V and 7 from J; bases not matched to a gene: 3. The germline gives CDR1 MDHEN, CDR2 SYDVKM. The CDR3 DNA reads as TGTGCCAGCAGTTTAGCCGGGACAGGGGGTGAAAAACTGTTTTTT. Amino acid sequence: CASSLAGTGGEKLFF.

The chain carries TRBV2 and TRBJ1-5; 11 bases line up with TRBD1. V was pared by 6 bases and J by 2 bases, with 12 bases of the junction left unmatched. From germline, CDR1 is SNHLY and CDR2 FYNNEI. There are 18 residues in the CDR3. The CDR3 sequence: CASRGLGQGGWGNQPQHF. The CDR3, as DNA: TGTGCCAGCAGGGGGTTGGGACAGGGGGGTTGGGGCAATCAGCCCCAGCATTTT.

This chain uses TRBV5-1 with TRBJ1-4; D remains unclear. Trimming removed 0 bases from V and 4 bases from J, with 7 bases in between. The CDR3 is made up of 14 amino acids. The germline V gene has CDR1 SGHRS and CDR2 YFSETQ. CDR3 bases: TGCGCCAGCAGCTTGGGAGGGATTAATGAAAAACTGTTTTTT. It is translated as CASSLGGINEKLFF. The whole variable domain, filled in from reference TRBV5-1 and TRBJ1-4, reads KAGVTQTPRYLIKTRGQQVTLSCSPISGHRSVSWYQQTPGQGLQFLFEYFSETQRNKGNFPGRFSGRQFSNSRSEMNVSTLELGDSALYLCASSLGGINEKLFFGSGTQLSVL.

V and J are TRBV6-6 and TRBJ2-7; D call uncertain. Germline CDR1 MNHNY, CDR2 SVGAGI (reference sequence). The CDR3 has 13 amino acids. Between the trimmed V and J ends, which lost 0 bases and 3 bases, there was a span of 6 bases. The CDR3 DNA reads TGTGCCAGCAGTTACTCGCAGGACTACGAGCAGTACTTC. Protein product: CASSYSQDYEQYF.

The V call is TRBV19, the J call TRBJ1-4; no reliable D call. Trimming cost V 3 bases and J 7 bases, with 12 bases left between them. This CDR3 contains 14 residues. Per the germline V gene, CDR1 is LNHDA and CDR2 is SQIVND (reference sequence). The CDR3 coding sequence is TGTGCCAGTAGTATCTCGAGATCGGGTGAAAAACTGTTTTTT. Translated: CASSISRSGEKLFF.

The chain recombines TRBV5-1 with TRBJ2-1; 9 nucleotides match TRBD1. Germline V lookup: CDR1 SGHRS, CDR2 YFSETQ. The CDR3 has 14 residues. Losses at the gene ends were 5 bases for V and 7 bases for J; bases not matched to a gene: 7. CDR3 amino acids: CASRVGTGTNEQFF. CDR3 bases: TGCGCCAGCAGAGTCGGGACAGGGACGAATGAGCAGTTCTTC.

The V call is TRBV19, the J call TRBJ2-1, with 7 bases lining up with TRBD2. The CDR3 runs 15 residues. With 5 bases clipped from V and 6 bases from J, the junction kept 10 bases outside the gene matches. CDR1 LNHDA and CDR2 SQIVND come from the germline V gene (reference sequence). The CDR3 here is CASSGGGMLGNEQFF. The CDR3 bases are TGTGCCAGTAGTGGGGGGGGAATGTTAGGCAATGAGCAGTTCTTC. Drawing the rest from reference TRBV19 and TRBJ2-1, the complete variable domain is DGGITQSPKYLFRKEGQNVTLSCEQNLNHDAMYWYRQDPGQGLRLIYYSQIVNDFQKGDIAEGYSVSREKKESFPLTVTSAQKNPTAFYLCASSGGGMLGNEQFFGPGTRLTVL.

The table lists this clone with a few counts. The chain employs TRBV10-3 and TRBJ1-5; a weak D match, TRBD1 (5 bases). V was trimmed by 0 bases and J by 9 bases, leaving 12 bases between them. In germline, CDR1 is ENHRY, CDR2 SYGVKD. The CDR3 consists of 14 residues. This CDR3 reads CAISESGGMRPQHF. The CDR3 region has the DNA TGTGCCATCAGTGAGTCGGGGGGGATGAGGCCCCAGCATTTT.

This chain uses TRBV2 with TRBJ2-1; 7 bases fit TRBD2. The CDR3 runs 17 residues. Germline V gives CDR1 SNHLY, CDR2 FYNNEI. The J segment lost 1 base and the V segment lost 3 bases, leaving 9 bases of the junction unmatched. Here the CDR3 reads CASSDTGLGGSYNEQFF. CDR3 coding DNA: TGTGCCAGCAGTGATACCGGATTGGGGGGGTCCTACAATGAGCAGTTCTTC.